These 13 T cell receptor beta chains came from one sample sequenced in a study of shared clonotypes between healthy human individuals. Only in-frame clones appear in the TCRdb table, and some are missing; sequencing was by immunoSEQ multiplex PCR. The table records about 1.1 million clones, approximately 80% of them present only once. The sample taken for sequencing was memory CD4+ T cells from PBMCs. The subset here: CD45RA-negative fraction. The receptors shown here come from a man between 18 and 35 years old in good health. Some clones in this sample may be carry-over from other donors' samples.

The rearrangement uses TRBV6-6 and TRBJ2-5; no clear D. The CDR3 is 13 amino acids. V shed 2 bases and J shed 0 bases, with 4 bases lying between them. The V gene's germline CDR1 is MNHNY and CDR2 SVGAGI (reference sequence). The CDR3 region has the DNA TGTGCCAGCAGTTACGGGTACCAAGAGACCCAGTACTTC. Translated: CASSYGYQETQYF.

V gene TRBV7-9 combines with J gene TRBJ1-2, with TRBD1 identical over 10 bases. Germline CDR1 reads SEHNR; CDR2 reads FQNEAQ (reference sequence). Germline trimming cut 3 bases from V and 6 bases from J; bases unmatched to any gene: 10. CDR3 size: 16 residues. The chain's CDR3 is CASSFLGQGTLHGYTF. The CDR3 bases are TGTGCCAGCAGCTTCCTGGGACAGGGGACTTTGCATGGCTACACCTTC.

The rearrangement links TRBV28 to TRBJ1-4; weak D call: TRBD1 (5 bases). V was trimmed by 6 bases and J by 0 bases, leaving 8 bases between them. The CDR3 is made up of 14 amino acids. Germline loops: CDR1 MDHEN, CDR2 SYDVKM. This chain's CDR3 is CASRGDSTNEKLFF. In DNA, the CDR3 is TGTGCCAGCAGGGGGGACTCAACTAATGAAAAACTGTTTTTT.

This clone was seen ten or more times. The genes are TRBV30 and TRBJ2-7, with TRBD1 as a possible D gene (5 bases). The CDR3 spans 13 residues. From germline, CDR1 is GTSNPN and CDR2 SVGIG (reference sequence). V lost 5 bases to trimming and J lost 2 bases, with 13 bases between them. In DNA form, the CDR3 reads TGTGCCTGGGGCCTGAAGGGGACCTACGAGCAGTACTTC. It encodes CAWGLKGTYEQYF.

CDR3 residues: CASSYSFPGQGYEQYF. DNA for the CDR3: TGTGCCAGCAGTTATTCTTTTCCTGGACAGGGGTACGAGCAGTACTTC. The V and J genes are TRBV6-6 and TRBJ2-7; 9 nucleotides agree with TRBD1. The length of the CDR3 is 16 residues. Unmatched junction bases numbered 10, after V lost 3 bases and J lost 4 bases. Germline CDR1 and CDR2: MNHNY and SVGAGI (reference sequence).

Concerning this clone itself: A much larger clone differs from this one at a single base, so this may be a read error. This chain connects TRBV30 to TRBJ2-7, with D perhaps TRBD1 (8 bases). Trimming stripped 2 bases from V and 9 bases from J, with 23 bases between. CDR1 is GTSNPN and CDR2 is SVGIG in the germline V gene (reference sequence). The CDR3 runs 15 residues. In DNA form, the CDR3 reads TGTGCCTGGAGTCTAGCGGACAGGGATGTGTCCGGGCAGTACTTC. Encoded protein: CAWSLADRDVSGQYF.

About this clone: Since a much larger clone is just one base distant, this may be a read error. Distinct nucleotide sequences in the sample also encode this CDR3. The CDR3 protein is CASSPGGNTEAFF. The DNA for the CDR3 is TGTGCCAGCAGCCCCGGGGGGAACACTGAAGCTTTCTTT. V is TRBV5-4 and J is TRBJ1-1, with a possible D match to TRBD1 (5 bases). The CDR3 loop spans 13 amino acids. Trimming cost V 4 bases and J 1 base, with 8 bases left between them. Germline V gene sequence: CDR1 SGHNT, CDR2 YYREEE (reference sequence).

CDR3 sequence: CASSILAGGRDTQYF. The CDR3 coding sequence is TGTGCCAGCAGTATACTAGCGGGAGGGAGAGATACGCAGTATTTT. This chain links TRBV6-5 with TRBJ2-3, with 13 nucleotides matching TRBD2. Unmatched junction bases numbered 4, after V lost 5 bases and J lost 5 bases. The CDR3 loop spans 15 amino acids. CDR1 MNHEY and CDR2 SVGAGI come from the germline V gene.

This clone was seen a single time. The chain combines TRBV14 with TRBJ2-7, with 10 bases fitting TRBD1. In germline, CDR1 is SGHDN, CDR2 FVKESK. The trim removed 1 base at V and 5 bases at J, leaving 5 bases unmatched. CDR3 length equals 15 residues. The CDR3 here is CASSQVTGGKDEQYF. CDR3 DNA sequence: TGTGCCAGCAGCCAAGTGACAGGGGGCAAGGACGAGCAGTACTTC.

CDR3 protein: CASSYGRNQPQHF. The CDR3 coding sequence is TGTGCCAGCAGCTACGGACGGAATCAGCCCCAGCATTTT. The chain carries TRBV11-2 and TRBJ1-5; D gene uncertain. There are 13 residues in the CDR3. Trimming took off 4 bases at V and 4 bases at J, with 8 bases between the two ends. Germline lookup yields CDR1 SGHAT and CDR2 FQNNGV.

The genes are TRBV29-1 and TRBJ2-2, with 8 bases aligning to TRBD2. Germline CDR1 and CDR2: SQVTM and ANQGSEA. The length of the CDR3 is 15 residues. V was clipped by 5 bases and J by 6 bases; unmatched bases: 11. CDR3 DNA: TGCAGCGTTTTTCGGGAGGGCTTATGGTCCGGGGAGCTGTTTTTT. Translated, it gives CSVFREGLWSGELFF.

DNA of the CDR3: TGTGCCAGCAGAGGAGGGAACTACGAGCAGTACTTC. Encoded protein: CASRGGNYEQYF. This chain uses TRBV6-5 with TRBJ2-7; D might be TRBD2 (6 bases). V lost 6 bases and J 3 bases, leaving 9 bases between the germline ends. Germline V gene sequence: CDR1 MNHEY, CDR2 SVGAGI. The CDR3 sequence is 12 residues long.

This chain links TRBV27 with TRBJ2-2, with 9 bases identical to TRBD2. From germline, CDR1 is MNHEY and CDR2 SMNVEV (reference sequence). The CDR3 runs to 19 residues. The J segment lost 7 bases and the V segment lost 5 bases, leaving 20 bases of the junction unmatched. The CDR3 sequence is CASSLLPGLALGRIGELFF. CDR3 sequence (DNA): TGTGCCAGCAGTCTGCTCCCGGGACTAGCATTAGGGCGAATCGGGGAGCTGTTTTTT.